These T cell receptor beta chains were read from a single sample in a study of vaccination effects on CD4 cells after COVID-19. For these TCRs, the target antigens are not known. Clones were sequenced by immunoSEQ multiplex PCR, and TCRdb holds only the in-frame ones, with some missing. Found here are under 80,000 clones, roughly 72% of them singletons; the top ten hold 1.5% to 2%. Specimen: CD4+ T cells from PBMCs cultured with HCoV-229E spike peptides, collected before COVID-19 vaccination. Every receptor here comes from a human donor who received a COVID-19 vaccine. CDR3s include the opening cysteine and the closing phenylalanine or tryptophan. D genes are given only for firm matches. Only part of the rows carry a size: once, few, many, or a class if the clone is expanded.

TRBV6-5,-,-,TRBJ1-1,TGTGCCAGCAGTTACGGTGTAAACGGGAACACTGAAGCTTTCTTT,CASSYGVNGNTEAFF
TRBV5-6,few,TRBD1,TRBJ1-4,TGTGCCAGCAGCTTGAGAGGGGGCGCCGGTGAAAAACTGTTTTTT,CASSLRGGAGEKLFF
TRBV3-1/TRBV3-2,-,-,TRBJ1-1,TGTGCCAGCAGCCTGCGGGGGGGTGGTGTCCCTGAAGCTTTCTTT,CASSLRGGGVPEAFF
TRBV4-1,-,-,TRBJ2-5,TGCGCCAGCAGTGGTATTACCGGCAACCAAGAGACCCAGTACTTC,CASSGITGNQETQYF
TRBV6-4,-,-,TRBJ1-1,TGTGCCACCCCGATTTGTGGCGCTATACTCATGAACACTGAAGCTTTCTTT,CATPICGAILMNTEAFF
TRBV7-2,few,-,TRBJ1-2,TGTGCCAGCAGCTGGAACGGGGATCCTGGCTACACCTTC,CASSWNGDPGYTF
TRBV24-1,-,TRBD1,TRBJ2-3,TGTGCCACCAGTGAACCGGGACAGGGAACAGATACGCAGTATTTT,CATSEPGQGTDTQYF
TRBV5-1,-,-,TRBJ1-4,TGCGCCAGCAGCTTGTCGGGGGGAATGGGGGAAAAACTGTTTTTT,CASSLSGGMGEKLFF
TRBV3-1/TRBV3-2,once,-,TRBJ2-5,TGTGCCAGCAGCCAGACTAGACGAGAGACCCAGTACTTC,CASSQTRRETQYF
TRBV7-3,-,-,TRBJ1-6,TGTGCCAGCAGCCCCCGTGGAGATTCACCCCTCCACTTT,CASSPRGDSPLHF
TRBV6-1,-,TRBD2,TRBJ2-1,TGTGCCAGCAGTGAACAACTAGCGGGGTACAATGAGCAGTTCTTC,CASSEQLAGYNEQFF
TRBV5-1,few,TRBD1,TRBJ1-5,TGCGCCAGCAGCCTTGGACAGGGAGGCAATCAGCCCCAGCATTTT,CASSLGQGGNQPQHF
TRBV3-1/TRBV3-2,once,-,TRBJ2-3,TGTGCCAGCAGCCAAGCACTCAACCCAGATACGCAGTATTTT,CASSQALNPDTQYF
TRBV9,-,-,TRBJ2-5,TGTGCCAGCAGCGCACAGGGGGGGCGAGAGACCCAGTACTTC,CASSAQGGRETQYF
TRBV10-3,-,-,TRBJ1-5,TGTGCCATCGGCGGAGAGGCGGGTCAGCCCCAGCATTTT,CAIGGEAGQPQHF
TRBV11-2,-,-,TRBJ1-1,TGTGCCAGCAGCTCACTAGGCTCTGAAGCTTTCTTT,CASSSLGSEAFF
TRBV5-1,once,TRBD2,TRBJ2-1,TGCGCCAGCGGAAAACTAGCGGGGCGAGACAATGAGCAGTTCTTC,CASGKLAGRDNEQFF
TRBV15,-,-,TRBJ1-4,TGTGCCACCAGCAGAGATTGGAGTGGCACTAATGAAAAACTGTTTTTT,CATSRDWSGTNEKLFF
TRBV2,-,-,TRBJ2-2,TGTGCCAGCACCCGGACAGAAAGCACCGGGGAGCTGTTTTTT,CASTRTESTGELFF
TRBV5-1,few,-,TRBJ2-2,TGCGCCAGCTTCCAGGGCACCGGGGAGCTGTTTTTT,CASFQGTGELFF
TRBV7-9,few,-,TRBJ2-2,TGTGCCAGCAGCTTAGAGGCTTCAACCGGGGAGCTGTTTTTT,CASSLEASTGELFF
TRBV18,-,TRBD2,TRBJ2-5,TGTGCCAGCTCACCTGGGACTAGCGGGGAACGAGAGACCCAGTACTTC,CASSPGTSGERETQYF
TRBV7-2,-,-,TRBJ1-2,TGTGCCAGCAGCTTAGCTTGGGGACTCTGGACCTTC,CASSLAWGLWTF
TRBV5-1,few,-,TRBJ1-4,TGCGCCAGCAGCTCTGGGACGACGAGTAATGAAAAACTGTTTTTT,CASSSGTTSNEKLFF
TRBV10-3,-,-,TRBJ2-5,TGTGCCATCAGTGAGATACGGGGTGGGCGAGAGACCCAGTACTTC,CAISEIRGGRETQYF
TRBV6-1,few,-,TRBJ1-1,TGTGCCAGCAGTGAACTTGCAGCGGTGGGGGCTTTCTTT,CASSELAAVGAFF
TRBV7-2,-,-,TRBJ2-3,TGTGCCAGCAACTACGGACTACGCACAGATACGCAGTATTTT,CASNYGLRTDTQYF
TRBV5-1,-,-,TRBJ1-1,TGCGCCAGCAGCCCCGACCCGAGTCAACCTAACACTGAAGCTTTCTTT,CASSPDPSQPNTEAFF
TRBV7-2,-,TRBD2,TRBJ2-2,TGTGCCAGCAGCTCTCAGGCGGGGGGGCCACTAACCGGGGAGCTGTTTTTT,CASSSQAGGPLTGELFF
TRBV12-3/TRBV12-4,few,-,TRBJ1-1,TGTGCCAGTTTGGGGGGGGTTGGGGCTGAAGCTTTCTTT,CASLGGVGAEAFF
TRBV6-6,-,TRBD1,TRBJ1-2,TGTGCCAGCAGTTACGGACAGGAGGATCATGGCTACACCTTC,CASSYGQEDHGYTF
TRBV7-3,few,-,TRBJ1-3,TGTGCCAGCAGCTTACAAGGCGGACTGGAAGGAAACACCATATATTTT,CASSLQGGLEGNTIYF
TRBV4-1,-,TRBD2,TRBJ2-2,TGCGCCAGCAGCCCAGGTCCCAGGGCTAGCGGGGGGGCCGGGGAGCTGTTTTTT,CASSPGPRASGGAGELFF
TRBV7-8,few,TRBD1,TRBJ2-3,TGTGCCAGCAGCTTTCTCGGGACAGGGGGATTGGGCACAGATACGCAGTATTTT,CASSFLGTGGLGTDTQYF
TRBV15,-,-,TRBJ1-2,TGTGCCACCAGCAGAGAGGGGTCTTGGGGCTACACCTTC,CATSREGSWGYTF
TRBV5-1,-,-,TRBJ1-1,TGCGCCAGCAGTAGGACTGGGGTGAGCACTGAAGCTTTCTTT,CASSRTGVSTEAFF
TRBV24-1,few,-,TRBJ1-2,TGTGCCACCAGTGACCCTGCCTTAGTCTACACCTTC,CATSDPALVYTF
TRBV3-1/TRBV3-2,once,TRBD2,TRBJ2-3,TGTGCCAGCAGCCCGACTAGCGGGGCGGAGGGAGATACGCAGTATTTT,CASSPTSGAEGDTQYF
TRBV24-1,-,TRBD2,TRBJ2-3,TGTGCCACCAGTGAGTCCACGCTAGCGGGGGTCGAGGATACGCAGTATTTT,CATSESTLAGVEDTQYF
TRBV25-1,-,-,TRBJ1-5,TGTGCCAGCAGTAGGGGGGCAAATGGGCCCCAGCATTTT,CASSRGANGPQHF
TRBV6-4,-,-,TRBJ1-2,TGTGCCAGCAGTATACAGTCCGGCGGGGCCTATGGCTACACCTTC,CASSIQSGGAYGYTF